The present entry profiles one TCR beta chain with its context. The target antigen is unknown. Assay: immunoSEQ multiplex PCR; the TCRdb copy retains only in-frame clones and omits some. In the table there are more than 25,000 clones, around four fifths of which are singletons. This entry belongs to a study of OX40 agonist ivuxolimab in advanced cancers. General study results and limits: The study found that CD8+ T cells averaged more expanded clones than CD4+.

The CDR3 is 11 residues long. V was shortened by 4 bases and J by 8 bases, with 9 bases between the two germline ends. Germline-derived CDR1 and CDR2 are SGHRS and YFSETQ. The gene calls are TRBV5-1 and TRBJ1-2; D not certain. The starting material was CD4+ or CD8+ T cells sorted from blood, obtained in a trial of the OX40 agonist ivuxolimab. The TCR comes from an adult with an advanced solid tumor such as melanoma, head and neck, liver or kidney cancer. Here the CDR3 DNA reads TGCGCCAGCAGCGTCGGGAGGGGCTACACCTTC. Translating it yields CASSVGRGYTF.